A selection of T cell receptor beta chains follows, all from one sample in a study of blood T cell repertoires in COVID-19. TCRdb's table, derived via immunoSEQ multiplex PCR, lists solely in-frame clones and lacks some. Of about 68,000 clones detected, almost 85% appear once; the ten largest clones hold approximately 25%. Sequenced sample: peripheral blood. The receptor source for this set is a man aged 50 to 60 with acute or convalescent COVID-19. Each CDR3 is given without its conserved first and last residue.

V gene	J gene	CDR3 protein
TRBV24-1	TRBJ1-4	ATSDSRGPGEKLF
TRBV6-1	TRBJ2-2	ASSETYGGADTGELF
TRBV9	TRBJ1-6	ASSASGTANSPLH
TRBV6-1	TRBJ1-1	ASSESGQEVLAF
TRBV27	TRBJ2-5	ASSLYSQETQY
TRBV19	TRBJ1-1	ASTRGRDLNTEAF
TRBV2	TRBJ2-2	ASKAGVNTGELF
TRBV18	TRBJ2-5	ASSLQGVETQY
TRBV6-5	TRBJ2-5	ASSYSGGWGETQY
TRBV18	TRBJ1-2	ASSPLDTGSYGYT
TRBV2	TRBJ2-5	ASRRGAQETQY
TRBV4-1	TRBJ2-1	ASSRLAGGSGSYNEQF
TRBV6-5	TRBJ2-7	ASSYDIRGLEY
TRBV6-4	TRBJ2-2	ASKEAGDTGELF